Following are 16 T cell receptor beta chains from one sample sequenced in a study of control samples from healthy donors and cancer patients. Some clones are missing from TCRdb's copy, which holds only in-frame ones; the method was immunoSEQ multiplex PCR. The sample consists of around 71,000 clones, about 89% of them appearing once. Sequencing input: PBMCs. The receptors derive from a woman between 45 and 60 years old with head and neck cancer.

The V and J genes are TRBV7-6 and TRBJ2-3, with TRBD1 matching over 10 bases. This CDR3 region has 15 residues. CDR1 is SGHVS, CDR2 FNYEAQ, per germline. Trimming cost V 5 bases and J 4 bases; bases outside gene matches: 6. The DNA of the CDR3 is TGTGCCAGCAGCCCCGGGACAGGGGACGCAGATACGCAGTATTTT. Translated, it gives CASSPGTGDADTQYF.

V gene TRBV30 combines with J gene TRBJ1-2, with 8 bases lining up with TRBD1. Germline CDR1 is GTSNPN and CDR2 is SVGIG (reference sequence). The V segment lost 0 bases and the J segment 4 bases; nucleotides outside the gene matches: 7. CDR3 length equals 15 residues. In DNA, the CDR3 is TGTGCCTGGAGTGTCCCGACAGGGGCACCCTATGGCTACACCTTC. This codes for CAWSVPTGAPYGYTF.

The J gene is TRBJ2-2, the V gene TRBV25-1, with D uncertain. The CDR3 is 12 residues long. CDR1 is MGHDK and CDR2 is SYGVNS in the germline V gene. The germline V and J ends were trimmed by 3 bases and 3 bases, with 2 bases remaining between them. As DNA, the CDR3 is TGTGCCAGCAGTGACTACACCGGGGAGCTGTTTTTT. Residues: CASSDYTGELFF.

The rearrangement uses TRBV28 and TRBJ2-1; 8 bases agree with TRBD2. The CDR3 is 14 residues long. V shed 10 bases, J shed 3 bases, and the junction held 8 bases outside the gene matches. The germline V gene has CDR1 MDHEN and CDR2 SYDVKM. The CDR3 bases are TGTGCCACCCCCCCGGGGGGGGACTACAATGAGCAGTTCTTC. Amino acid sequence: CATPPGGDYNEQFF.

The chain recombines TRBV3-1 (or the pseudogene TRBV3-2) with TRBJ2-5; D may match TRBD1 or TRBD2 (6 bases each). Germline CDR1 LGHDT, CDR2 YNNKEL (reference sequence). Deletions cut 0 bases from V and 2 bases from J, with 22 bases between. This CDR3 comprises 19 residues. In DNA form, the CDR3 reads TGTGCCAGCAGCCAAGATCGGGGATGGGGGGCCGGCCTACAAGAGACCCAGTACTTC. Its protein product is CASSQDRGWGAGLQETQYF.

The V call is TRBV6-5, the J call TRBJ2-3, with a weak D call TRBD1 (5 bases). Germline V CDR1 and CDR2: MNHEY, SVGAGI. The ends were cut back, 11 bases at V and 3 bases at J, with 15 bases in the middle. The CDR3 loop spans 13 amino acids. The CDR3 sequence: CAAQGLETDTQYF. In DNA form, the CDR3 reads TGTGCCGCCCAGGGATTGGAGACAGATACGCAGTATTTT.

The chain joins TRBV6-4 to TRBJ2-3, with D uncertain. Trimming left V 4 bases short and J 0 bases short, with 11 bases between. Germline V lookup: CDR1 MRHNA, CDR2 SNTAGT. This CDR3 has 15 residues. CDR3 sequence (DNA): TGTGCCAGCAGTGGAGCCCCGGCAAGCACAGATACGCAGTATTTT. Translated: CASSGAPASTDTQYF.

The chain joins TRBV18 to TRBJ2-7; D ambiguous. The CDR3 extends over 16 amino acids. The germline CDR1 and CDR2 sequences are KGHSH and LQKENI. V dropped 1 base and J dropped 3 bases, with 16 bases sitting between them. This chain's CDR3 is CASSPHWVPALYEQYF. CDR3 in DNA: TGTGCCAGCTCACCACACTGGGTTCCGGCGCTCTACGAGCAGTACTTC.

V usage is TRBV11-2 and J usage is TRBJ2-1; TRBD1 might be the D (6 bases). This CDR3 spans 13 amino acids. Germline CDR1 is SGHAT and CDR2 is FQNNGV. V lost 6 bases to trimming and J lost 4 bases, with 10 bases between them. CDR3 region: CASRWQGYNEQFF. The CDR3 bases are TGTGCCAGCAGGTGGCAGGGGTACAATGAGCAGTTCTTC.

CDR3 protein: CASSLEGDRSHEQYF. The CDR3 coding sequence is TGCGCCAGCAGCTTGGAAGGGGACAGGTCCCACGAGCAGTACTTC. The chain recombines TRBV5-1 with TRBJ2-7, with 8 bases fitting TRBD1. Germline V lookup: CDR1 SGHRS, CDR2 YFSETQ. CDR3 length: 15 residues. V was clipped by 0 bases and J by 5 bases; unmatched bases: 7.

The chain has TRBV4-2 and TRBJ1-1; D is perhaps TRBD1 (5 bases). V dropped 1 base and J dropped 10 bases, with 16 bases sitting between them. The CDR3 runs 14 residues. The germline V gene has CDR1 LGHNA and CDR2 YNFKEQ. CDR3 sequence reads: CASSQGGTARGAFF. In DNA, the CDR3 is TGTGCCAGCAGCCAAGGGGGGACGGCCCGAGGAGCTTTCTTT.

The chain links TRBV2 to TRBJ1-2; D is possibly TRBD1 (6 bases). Germline V gene data show CDR1 as SNHLY and CDR2 as FYNNEI. V lost 6 bases, J lost 5 bases, and 13 bases lay in between. This CDR3 contains 13 residues. CDR3 coding DNA: TGTGCCAGCAGCGATCAGACAGGATATGGCTACACCTTC. Translated, it gives CASSDQTGYGYTF.

This chain uses TRBV30 with TRBJ2-1; tentatively, D is TRBD1 (5 bases). The germline gives CDR1 GTSNPN, CDR2 SVGIG (reference sequence). This CDR3 spans 13 amino acids. The germline V and J ends were trimmed by 5 bases and 5 bases, with 13 bases remaining between them. DNA of the CDR3: TGTGCCTGGTCCCAAGACAGTAACAATGAGCAGTTCTTC. Amino acids: CAWSQDSNNEQFF.

J is TRBJ2-2 and V is TRBV14, with D perhaps matching TRBD1 (5 bases). V lost 0 bases, J lost 6 bases, and 8 bases lay in between. CDR1 is SGHDN and CDR2 is FVKESK in the germline V gene. The length of the CDR3 is 14 residues. DNA for the CDR3: TGTGCCAGCAGCCAAGATCTGGGGCCCGGGGAGCTGTTTTTT. Protein sequence: CASSQDLGPGELFF. Using reference TRBV14 and TRBJ2-2 for the parts outside the CDR3, the full variable domain is EAGVTQFPSHSVIEKGQTVTLRCDPISGHDNLYWYRRVMGKEIKFLLHFVKESKQDESGMPNNRFLAERTGGTYSTLKVQPAELEDSGVYFCASSQDLGPGELFFGEGSRLTVL.

The chain has TRBV7-8 and TRBJ2-2; 7 nucleotides line up with TRBD1. Germline-derived CDR1 and CDR2 are SGHVS and FQNEAQ. The CDR3 is made up of 15 amino acids. V lost 7 bases and J lost 0; bases outside the gene matches: 5. The CDR3 is CASTSTGTNTGELFF. The CDR3, as DNA: TGTGCCAGCACCTCGACAGGGACGAACACCGGGGAGCTGTTTTTT.

In DNA form, the CDR3 reads TGTGCCAGCTCAGACAGCCCAGGGAGGTACAATGAGCAGTTCTTC. It yields the protein CASSDSPGRYNEQFF. This chain links TRBV6-5 with TRBJ2-1, with a weak D call TRBD2 (6 bases). Germline V gives CDR1 MNHEY, CDR2 SVGAGI. V lost 8 bases to trimming and J lost 4 bases, with 18 bases between them. The CDR3 is 15 residues long.